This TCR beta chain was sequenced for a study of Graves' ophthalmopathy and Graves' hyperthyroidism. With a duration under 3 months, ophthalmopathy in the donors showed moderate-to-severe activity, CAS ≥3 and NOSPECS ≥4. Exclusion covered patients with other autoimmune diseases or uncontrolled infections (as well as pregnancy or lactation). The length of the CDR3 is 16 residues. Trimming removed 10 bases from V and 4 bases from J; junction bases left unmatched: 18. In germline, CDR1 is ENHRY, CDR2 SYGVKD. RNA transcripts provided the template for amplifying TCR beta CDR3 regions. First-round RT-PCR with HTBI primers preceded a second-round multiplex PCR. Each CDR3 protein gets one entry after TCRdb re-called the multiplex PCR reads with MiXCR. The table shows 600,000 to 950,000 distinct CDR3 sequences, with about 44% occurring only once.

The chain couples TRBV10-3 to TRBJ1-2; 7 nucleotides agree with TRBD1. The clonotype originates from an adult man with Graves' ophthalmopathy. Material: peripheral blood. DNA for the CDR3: TGTGCCAGCAGAGCTGAATTCCGAGGGACAGTCTATGGCTACACCTTC. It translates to CASRAEFRGTVYGYTF.